A single TCR beta chain is shown here with its context. This record comes from a study of T cell responses to AZD1222 COVID-19 vaccine. Libraries were prepared by immunoSEQ multiplex PCR; TCRdb keeps only in-frame clonotypes and omits some of them. Of approximately 100,000 clones in the sample, around nine tenths are singletons; the top ten hold less than 3.5%. The CDR3 totals 12 residues. Trimming shortened V by 2 bases and J by 5 bases, and 6 bases separated the two germline ends. The V gene's germline CDR1 is MNHNY and CDR2 SVGAGI (reference sequence). The TCR originated in an adult in good health. The gene calls are TRBV6-6 and TRBJ2-5; D remains unclear. Here the sequenced sample was peripheral blood, taken on day 0 of AZD1222 vaccination. The DNA of the CDR3 is TGTGCCAGCAGTTACGGTCCCGAGACCCAGTACTTC. Its protein product is CASSYGPETQYF.